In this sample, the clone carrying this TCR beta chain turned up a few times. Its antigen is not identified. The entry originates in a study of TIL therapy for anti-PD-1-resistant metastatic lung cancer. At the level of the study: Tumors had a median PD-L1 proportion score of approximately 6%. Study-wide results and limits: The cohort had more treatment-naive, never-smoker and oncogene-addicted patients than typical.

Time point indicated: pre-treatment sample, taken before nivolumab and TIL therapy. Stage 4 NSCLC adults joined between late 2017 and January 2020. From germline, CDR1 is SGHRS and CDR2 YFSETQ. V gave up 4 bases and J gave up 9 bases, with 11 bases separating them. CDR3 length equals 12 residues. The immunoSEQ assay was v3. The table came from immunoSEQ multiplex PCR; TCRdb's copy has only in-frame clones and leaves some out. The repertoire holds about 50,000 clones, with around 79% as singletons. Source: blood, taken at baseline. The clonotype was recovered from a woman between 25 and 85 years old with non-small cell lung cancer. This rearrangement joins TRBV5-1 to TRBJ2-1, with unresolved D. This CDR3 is CASSPAPPEQFF. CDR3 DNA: TGCGCCAGCAGCCCGGCCCCCCCTGAGCAGTTCTTC.